This T cell receptor beta chain was obtained from a study of T cells after yellow fever vaccination. Study results and caveats: Among primary-vaccination clones, most reappeared after the booster, at almost 98% for CD4 and 85% to 90% for CD8. Abundant contaminating clonotypes from the bulk population could appear in FACS-sorted repertoires.

This clonotype was detected ten times or more. Its matching antigen is unknown. UMIs were added to TCR cDNA along with a universal primer site when it was made by 5'RACE template switching. TCRdb analysed the 5' RACE reads with MiXCR anew, one entry per CDR3 protein. This table has 200,000 to 250,000 distinct CDR3 sequences, 6.9% appearing once. There are 17 residues in the CDR3. The germline V gene has CDR1 DFQATT and CDR2 SNEGSKA (reference sequence). With 0 bases clipped from V and 0 bases from J, the junction kept 6 bases outside the gene matches. This chain connects TRBV20-1 to TRBJ2-7, with TRBD2 identical over 12 bases. The input for sequencing was CD4+ T cells sorted from PBMCs, taken 15 days after the yellow fever booster vaccination. This clonotype originated in a young man who received the YFV17D yellow fever vaccine. As DNA, the CDR3 is TGCAGTGCTAGAGAAAAACTAGCGGGGGGCAGCTCCTACGAGCAGTACTTC. It translates to CSAREKLAGGSSYEQYF.